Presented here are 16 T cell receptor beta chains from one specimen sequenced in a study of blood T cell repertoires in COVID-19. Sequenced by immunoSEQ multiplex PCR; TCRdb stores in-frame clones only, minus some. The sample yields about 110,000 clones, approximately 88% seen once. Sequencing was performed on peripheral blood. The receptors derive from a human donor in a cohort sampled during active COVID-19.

The DNA of the CDR3 is TGTGCCAGCTCAACGCCGGGACAGGGGGCTAGGCATGAAAAACTGTTTTTT. As protein: CASSTPGQGARHEKLFF. This chain links TRBV18 with TRBJ1-4; TRBD1 agrees at 12 bases. J gave up 6 bases and V 5 bases, and 10 bases lay outside the gene matches. The germline CDR1 and CDR2 sequences are KGHSH and LQKENI. CDR3 length: 17 residues. The complete variable domain, with remaining parts taken from reference TRBV18 and TRBJ1-4, reads NAGVMQNPRHLVRRRGQEARLRCSPMKGHSHVYWYRQLPEEGLKFMVYLQKENIIDESGMPKERFSAEFPKEGPSILRIQQVVRGDSAAYFCASSTPGQGARHEKLFFGSGTQLSVL.

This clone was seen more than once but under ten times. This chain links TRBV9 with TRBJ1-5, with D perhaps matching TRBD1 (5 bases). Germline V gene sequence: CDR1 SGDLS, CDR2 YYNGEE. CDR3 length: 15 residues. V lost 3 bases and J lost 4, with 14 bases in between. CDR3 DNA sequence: TGTGCCAGCAGCGCCGGGACGGGACTTAATCAGCCCCAGCATTTT. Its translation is CASSAGTGLNQPQHF.

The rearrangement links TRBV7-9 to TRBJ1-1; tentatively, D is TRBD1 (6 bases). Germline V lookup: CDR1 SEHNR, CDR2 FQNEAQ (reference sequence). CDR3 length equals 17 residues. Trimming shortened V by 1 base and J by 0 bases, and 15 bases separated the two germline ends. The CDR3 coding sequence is TGTGCCAGCAGCTTAGAAGGACAGACAGGTGTGAACACTGAAGCTTTCTTT. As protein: CASSLEGQTGVNTEAFF.

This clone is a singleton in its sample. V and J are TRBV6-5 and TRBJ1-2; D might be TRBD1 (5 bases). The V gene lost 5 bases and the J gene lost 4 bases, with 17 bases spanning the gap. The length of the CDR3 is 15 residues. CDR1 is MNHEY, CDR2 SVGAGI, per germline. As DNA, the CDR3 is TGTGCCAGCAGTACCGCGGGGGACGGCCTCTATGGCTACACCTTC. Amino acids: CASSTAGDGLYGYTF.

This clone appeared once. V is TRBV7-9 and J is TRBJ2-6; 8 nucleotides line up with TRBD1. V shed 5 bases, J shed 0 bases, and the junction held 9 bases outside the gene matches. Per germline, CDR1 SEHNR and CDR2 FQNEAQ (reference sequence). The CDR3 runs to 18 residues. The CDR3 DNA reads TGTGCCAGCAGCCCCCGATCGGACAGGGACTCTGGGGCCAACGTCCTGACTTTC. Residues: CASSPRSDRDSGANVLTF.

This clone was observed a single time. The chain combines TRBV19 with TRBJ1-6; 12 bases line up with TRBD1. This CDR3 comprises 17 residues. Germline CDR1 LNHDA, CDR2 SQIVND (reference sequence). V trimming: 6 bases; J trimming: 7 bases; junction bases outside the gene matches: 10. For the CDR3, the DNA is TGTGCCAGTAGCCACTCACTCGGGACAGGGGGCAATTCACCCCTCCACTTT. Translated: CASSHSLGTGGNSPLHF.

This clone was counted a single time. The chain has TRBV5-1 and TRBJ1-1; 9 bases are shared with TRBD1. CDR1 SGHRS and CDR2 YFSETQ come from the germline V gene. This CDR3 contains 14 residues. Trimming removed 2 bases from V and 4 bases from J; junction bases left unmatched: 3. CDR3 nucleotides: TGCGCCAGCAGCTTTGTGACAGGGGGCACTGAAGCTTTCTTT. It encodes CASSFVTGGTEAFF.

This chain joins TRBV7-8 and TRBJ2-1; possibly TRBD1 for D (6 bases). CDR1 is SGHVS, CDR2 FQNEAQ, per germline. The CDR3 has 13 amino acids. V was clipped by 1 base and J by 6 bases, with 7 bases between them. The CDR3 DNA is TGTGCCAGCAGCTTAGGAGGGGGCAATGAGCAGTTCTTC. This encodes CASSLGGGNEQFF. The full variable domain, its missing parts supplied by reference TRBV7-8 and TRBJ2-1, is GAGVSQSPRYKVAKRGQDVALRCDPISGHVSLFWYQQALGQGPEFLTYFQNEAQLDKSGLPSDRFFAERPEGSVSTLKIQRTQQEDSAVYLCASSLGGGNEQFFGPGTRLTVL.

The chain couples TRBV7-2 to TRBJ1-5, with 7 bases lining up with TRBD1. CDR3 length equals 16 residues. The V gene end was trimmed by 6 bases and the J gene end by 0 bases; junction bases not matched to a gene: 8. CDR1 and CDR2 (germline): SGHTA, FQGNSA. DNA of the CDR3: TGTGCCAGCAGTTTTGGCGGGACAGCTAGCAATCAGCCCCAGCATTTT. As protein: CASSFGGTASNQPQHF.

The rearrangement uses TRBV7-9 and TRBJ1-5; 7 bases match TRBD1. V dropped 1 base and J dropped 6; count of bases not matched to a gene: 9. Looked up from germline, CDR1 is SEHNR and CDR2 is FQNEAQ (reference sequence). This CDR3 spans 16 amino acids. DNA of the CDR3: TGTGCCAGCAGCTTAGGCAGGGGGGAAGTCAGTCAGCCCCAGCATTTT. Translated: CASSLGRGEVSQPQHF.

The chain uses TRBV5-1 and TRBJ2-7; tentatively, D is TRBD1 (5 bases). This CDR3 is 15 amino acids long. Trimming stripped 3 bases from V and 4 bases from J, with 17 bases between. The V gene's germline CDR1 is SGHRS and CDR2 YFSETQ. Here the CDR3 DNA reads TGCGCCAGCAGCTCGCGACCCGGGCAGGGATACGAGCAGTACTTC. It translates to CASSSRPGQGYEQYF.

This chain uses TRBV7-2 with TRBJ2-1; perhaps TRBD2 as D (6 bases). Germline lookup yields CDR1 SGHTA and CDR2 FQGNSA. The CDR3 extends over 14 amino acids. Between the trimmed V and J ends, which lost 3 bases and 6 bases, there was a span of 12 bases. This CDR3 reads CASSLGGTVNEQFF. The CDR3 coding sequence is TGTGCCAGCAGCTTGGGTGGGACTGTCAATGAGCAGTTCTTC. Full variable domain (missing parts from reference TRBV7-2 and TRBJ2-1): GAGVSQSPSNKVTEKGKDVELRCDPISGHTALYWYRQSLGQGLEFLIYFQGNSAPDKSGLPSDRFSAERTGGSVSTLTIQRTQQEDSAVYLCASSLGGTVNEQFFGPGTRLTVL.

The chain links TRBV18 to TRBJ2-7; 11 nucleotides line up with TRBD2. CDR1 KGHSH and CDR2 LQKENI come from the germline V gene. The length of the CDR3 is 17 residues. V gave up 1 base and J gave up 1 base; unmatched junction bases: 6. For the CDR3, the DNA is TGTGCCAGCTCACCACAGCTAGCGGGAGGAGGTTCCTACGAGCAGTACTTC. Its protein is CASSPQLAGGGSYEQYF.

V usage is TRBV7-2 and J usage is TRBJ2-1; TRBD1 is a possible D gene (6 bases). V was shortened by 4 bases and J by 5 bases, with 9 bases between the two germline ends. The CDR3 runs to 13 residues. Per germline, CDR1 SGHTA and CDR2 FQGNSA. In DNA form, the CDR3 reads TGTGCCAGCAGCTCCGGGACACACAATGAGCAGTTCTTC. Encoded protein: CASSSGTHNEQFF. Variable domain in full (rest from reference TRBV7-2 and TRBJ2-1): GAGVSQSPSNKVTEKGKDVELRCDPISGHTALYWYRQSLGQGLEFLIYFQGNSAPDKSGLPSDRFSAERTGGSVSTLTIQRTQQEDSAVYLCASSSGTHNEQFFGPGTRLTVL.

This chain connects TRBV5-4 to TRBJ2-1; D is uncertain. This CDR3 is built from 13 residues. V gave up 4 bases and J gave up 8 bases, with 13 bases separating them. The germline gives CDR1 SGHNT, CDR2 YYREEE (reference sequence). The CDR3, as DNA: TGTGCCAGCAGCCTCATTGTCCGGGATGAGCAGTTCTTC. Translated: CASSLIVRDEQFF.

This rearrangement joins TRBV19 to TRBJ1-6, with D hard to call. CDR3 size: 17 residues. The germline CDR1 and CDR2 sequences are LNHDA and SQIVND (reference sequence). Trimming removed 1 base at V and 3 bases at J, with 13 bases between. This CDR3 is CASSIGKTRNYNSPLHF. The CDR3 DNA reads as TGTGCCAGTAGTATAGGGAAGACTCGTAACTATAATTCACCCCTCCACTTT.